This record looks at one T cell receptor (beta chain) sequence and its context. Its antigen is unidentified. Each sample yielded at least 5.5 micrograms of PBMC total RNA. Through a sample-barcoded 5' primer and a J-beta primer mix, a second PCR was run for roughly 7 to 11 cycles. Each cDNA molecule, via a template-switch adaptor with 12 random nucleotides, was tagged. TCRdb reprocessed the 5' RACE reads via MiXCR and lists one record per CDR3 protein. The repertoire holds approximately 800,000 distinct CDR3 sequences, with around 50% as singletons. This record belongs to a study of blood T cells in healthy people across ages. Study-wide results and limits: Underestimates were what the diversity estimates from one million T cells were considered to be. More naive CD4+ cells and higher diversity marked long-lived donors relative to aged donors.

Source material: blood. This sequence was found in a man aged 40-55 years in good health.

CDR3 in DNA: TGTGCCAGCAGTATTGGGATTTCAGGGGAGCAGTACTTC. It codes for CASSIGISGEQYF. The V and J genes are TRBV7-9 and TRBJ2-7; TRBD1 might be the D (5 bases). Germline values: CDR1 SEHNR, CDR2 FQNEAQ (reference sequence). This CDR3 region has 13 residues. Trimming took off 6 bases at V and 7 bases at J, with 16 bases between the two ends.